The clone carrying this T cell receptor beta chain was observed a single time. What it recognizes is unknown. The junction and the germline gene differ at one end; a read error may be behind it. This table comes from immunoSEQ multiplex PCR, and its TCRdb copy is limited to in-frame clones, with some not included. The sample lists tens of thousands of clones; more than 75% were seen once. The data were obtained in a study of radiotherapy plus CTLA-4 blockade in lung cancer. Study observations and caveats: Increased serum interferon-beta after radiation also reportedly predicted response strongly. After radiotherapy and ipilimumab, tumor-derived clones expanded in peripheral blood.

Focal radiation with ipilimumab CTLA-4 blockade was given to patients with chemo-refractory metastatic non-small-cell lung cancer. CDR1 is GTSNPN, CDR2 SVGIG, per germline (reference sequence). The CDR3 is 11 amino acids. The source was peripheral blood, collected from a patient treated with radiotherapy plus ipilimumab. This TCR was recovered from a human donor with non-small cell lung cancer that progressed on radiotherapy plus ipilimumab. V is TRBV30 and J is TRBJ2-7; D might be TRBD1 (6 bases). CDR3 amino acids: CAWSVLGTPVF. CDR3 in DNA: TGTGCCTGGAGTGTACTAGGGACACCCGTATTC.